This entry is about one T cell receptor beta chain. Its specificity is not known. V gave up 4 bases and J gave up 0 bases; unmatched junction bases: 4. This CDR3 contains 15 residues. Germline loops: CDR1 SNHLY, CDR2 FYNNEI. The data derive from a study of shared clonotypes between healthy human individuals. Study-wide results and limits: What naive subsets generally showed was a larger estimated richness than memory subsets showed.

Only in-frame clones appear in the TCRdb table, and some are missing; sequencing was by immunoSEQ multiplex PCR. The sample consists of roughly 700,000 clones, under 80% of them appearing once. This TCR was recovered from a woman in her thirties in good health. Sequencing was performed on memory CD4+ T cells sorted from blood. Subset described: CD45RA-negative fraction. This chain joins TRBV2 and TRBJ2-3; 7 bases agree with TRBD1. In DNA, the CDR3 is TGTGCCAGCAGTGTGTACAGGGGTAGCACAGATACGCAGTATTTT. Translation gives CASSVYRGSTDTQYF.